A single sample gave rise to the 27 T cell receptor beta chains below, sequenced in a study of cytomegalovirus exposure and HLA in healthy donors. The primer mix had 60 Vbeta and 13 Jbeta primers. Produced via immunoSEQ multiplex PCR; TCRdb's table is partial and in-frame only. The table records roughly 150,000 clones, about 85% of them present only once. The sequencing sample was made of PBMCs. The receptor set was obtained from a man aged 50-59 years in good health and CMV-seropositive.

This clone was detected once. The chain employs TRBV27 and TRBJ2-3; possible D gene TRBD1, 6 bases. The CDR3 totals 13 residues. The V gene's germline CDR1 is MNHEY and CDR2 SMNVEV (reference sequence). V lost 2 bases and J lost 7, with 10 bases in between. The CDR3: CASSLQTGYTQYF. For the CDR3, the DNA is TGTGCCAGCAGTTTACAGACAGGCTATACGCAGTATTTT.

V gene TRBV18 combines with J gene TRBJ2-7; D perhaps matches TRBD2 (5 bases). Trimming left V 3 bases short and J 7 bases short, with 16 bases between. Germline V gives CDR1 KGHSH, CDR2 LQKENI. The CDR3 sequence is 14 residues long. CDR3 sequence: CASSPGQTEVEQYF. For the CDR3, the DNA is TGTGCCAGCTCACCCGGTCAGACGGAGGTTGAGCAGTACTTC.

The chain couples TRBV6-1 to TRBJ1-5; a weak D match, TRBD1 (5 bases). The V gene lost 1 base and the J gene lost 6 bases, with 13 bases spanning the gap. Germline V gene sequence: CDR1 MNHNS, CDR2 SASEGT. This CDR3 has 15 residues. The CDR3 DNA is TGTGCCAGCAGTGAAGAAGGAGCCAGGGCTCAGCCCCAGCATTTT. Translation gives CASSEEGARAQPQHF.

V usage is TRBV6-1 and J usage is TRBJ2-7; D may be TRBD2 (7 bases). CDR1 is MNHNS, CDR2 SASEGT, per germline. Trimming removed 1 base at V and 4 bases at J, with 14 bases between. There are 15 residues in the CDR3. The DNA of the CDR3 is TGTGCCAGCAGTGAAGTACAGGGCGGGGGATACGAGCAGTACTTC. Translation gives CASSEVQGGGYEQYF.

The chain couples TRBV5-6 to TRBJ2-6, with 7 bases aligning to TRBD1. The ends lost 2 bases at V and 0 bases at J; junction bases unmatched: 5. CDR1 is SGHDT, CDR2 YYEEEE, per germline. The CDR3 is 17 amino acids. The CDR3 loop reads CASSFRDSSSGANVLTF. The CDR3 nucleotides are TGTGCCAGCAGCTTCCGGGACAGCAGCTCTGGGGCCAACGTCCTGACTTTC.

This clone has only one observation. V and J are TRBV6-1 and TRBJ2-5; D perhaps matches TRBD2 (6 bases). The germline V gene encodes CDR1 MNHNS and CDR2 SASEGT. The CDR3 has 14 residues. Trimming stripped 2 bases from V and 5 bases from J, with 12 bases between. CDR3 DNA: TGTGCCAGCAGTGAATCCCGGGGGATGGAGACCCAGTACTTC. This codes for CASSESRGMETQYF.

V is TRBV30 and J is TRBJ1-5; 7 bases match TRBD1. The ends lost 2 bases at V and 7 bases at J; junction bases unmatched: 5. The CDR3 has 13 amino acids. Germline loops: CDR1 GTSNPN, CDR2 SVGIG (reference sequence). The CDR3 DNA reads TGTGCCTGGAGTATCAGGGGGGACCAGCCCCAGCATTTT. It encodes CAWSIRGDQPQHF.

The rearrangement joins TRBV5-5 to TRBJ1-1; 8 bases map to TRBD1. Germline trimming cut 0 bases from V and 12 bases from J; bases unmatched to any gene: 4. The CDR3 totals 12 residues. Germline V lookup: CDR1 SGHKS, CDR2 YYEKEE (reference sequence). The CDR3 protein is CASSLGTGRTFF. CDR3 DNA sequence: TGTGCCAGCAGCTTGGGGACAGGGAGGACTTTCTTT.

The V gene is TRBV28, the J gene TRBJ1-2; D not resolved. The CDR3 totals 11 residues. V was clipped by 1 base and J by 5 bases, with 2 bases between them. CDR1 and CDR2 from the germline V gene are MDHEN and SYDVKM. The CDR3 here is CASSLSYGYTF. In DNA form, the CDR3 reads TGTGCCAGCAGTTTATCGTATGGCTACACCTTC.

As for this clone: Sequence at one end of the junction differs from germline and may be a read error. The chain uses TRBV5-8 and TRBJ2-7; a weak D match, TRBD1 (5 bases). In germline, CDR1 is SGHTS, CDR2 YDEGEE. The CDR3 length is 15 residues. CDR3 sequence reads: CASSHDRDRSFEQYF. In DNA, the CDR3 is TGTGCCAGCAGTCATGACCGAGACAGATCCTTCGAGCAGTACTTC.

V is TRBV29-1 and J is TRBJ2-7; 9 positions agree with TRBD1. The ends lost 8 bases at V and 7 bases at J; junction bases unmatched: 9. CDR1 is SQVTM, CDR2 ANQGSEA, per germline. CDR3 length: 12 amino acids. CDR3 in DNA: TGCAGCCCCGGGGACAGGGCAAGGGAGCAGTACTTC. This codes for CSPGDRAREQYF.

The chain has TRBV6-1 and TRBJ1-2; D is unresolved. The V end was cut by 6 bases, the J end by 7 bases, with 15 bases between. The CDR3 spans 13 residues. Germline V gene lookup returns CDR1 MNHNS and CDR2 SASEGT. The CDR3 loop is CASSEIYSAGYTF. The CDR3 DNA reads as TGTGCCAGCAGCGAAATTTACAGTGCTGGCTACACCTTC.

This clone was seen only a few times. The rearrangement links TRBV5-4 to TRBJ1-1; D gene uncertain. The V gene lost 1 base and the J gene lost 1 base, with 5 bases spanning the gap. Germline V gives CDR1 SGHNT, CDR2 YYREEE (reference sequence). This CDR3 is 13 amino acids long. CDR3 sequence reads: CASSLFKNTEAFF. The CDR3 region has the DNA TGTGCCAGCAGCTTGTTTAAGAACACTGAAGCTTTCTTT.

This clone has only a few counts. The chain has TRBV30 and TRBJ2-3; TRBD2 aligns across 7 bases. V was clipped by 1 base and J by 4 bases; unmatched bases: 20. The CDR3 totals 19 residues. The germline V gene has CDR1 GTSNPN and CDR2 SVGIG (reference sequence). The CDR3 bases are TGTGCCTGGAGTGGGGGAGGGTCCAGATACGCGGTAGGGCCAGATACGCAGTATTTT. This encodes CAWSGGGSRYAVGPDTQYF.

This clone has just a few counts. V usage is TRBV4-1 and J usage is TRBJ1-1; D ambiguous. This CDR3 has 13 residues. Germline CDR1 reads MGHRA; CDR2 reads YSYEKL. The ends were cut back, 2 bases at V and 6 bases at J, with 10 bases in the middle. The chain's CDR3 is CASSQTLYPEAFF. The CDR3 coding sequence is TGCGCCAGCAGCCAAACTTTATACCCTGAAGCTTTCTTT.

Concerning this clone itself: One end of the junction is discordant with germline, which a read error may explain. The chain has TRBV5-1 and TRBJ2-1; 9 nucleotides align to TRBD1. Germline V gene lookup returns CDR1 SGHRS and CDR2 YFSETQ. The length of the CDR3 is 15 residues. The CDR3 reads CASSLGDRAYNEQFF. The CDR3 DNA follows: TGTGCCAGCAGCTTGGGGGACAGGGCCTACAATGAGCAGTTCTTC.

The chain links TRBV6-5 to TRBJ1-4, with 10 nucleotides matching TRBD1. V shed 6 bases and J 4 bases; nucleotides not matched to a gene: 2. The CDR3 spans 14 residues. Germline lookup yields CDR1 MNHEY and CDR2 SVGAGI. CDR3 DNA sequence: TGTGCCAGCAGGGGACAGGGGTTTAATGAAAAACTGTTTTTT. It specifies CASRGQGFNEKLFF.

The rearrangement uses TRBV13 and TRBJ1-1; D might be TRBD1 (6 bases). Germline CDR1 is PRHDT and CDR2 is FYEKMQ (reference sequence). The V gene lost 4 bases and the J gene lost 0 bases, with 15 bases spanning the gap. CDR3 length equals 16 residues. The CDR3 DNA is TGTGCCAGCAGCTCGGGGCCGACAGGATTGAACACTGAAGCTTTCTTT. As protein: CASSSGPTGLNTEAFF.

This clone was seen only once. The rearrangement links TRBV5-5 to TRBJ1-1; the D gene is possibly TRBD1 (6 bases). The CDR3 loop spans 13 amino acids. Between the trimmed V and J ends, which lost 7 bases and 1 base, there was a span of 11 bases. The germline V gene has CDR1 SGHKS and CDR2 YYEKEE (reference sequence). CDR3 sequence: CASSGTRNTEAFF. CDR3 in DNA: TGTGCCAGCTCCGGGACAAGGAACACTGAAGCTTTCTTT. Looking up the rest from reference TRBV5-5 and TRBJ1-1 gives the full variable domain: DAGVTQSPTHLIKTRGQQVTLRCSPISGHKSVSWYQQVLGQGPQFIFQYYEKEERGRGNFPDRFSARQFPNYSSELNVNALLLGDSALYLCASSGTRNTEAFFGQGTRLTVV.

This clone occurred a few times. This chain connects TRBV25-1 to TRBJ2-1; 10 positions match TRBD2. The ends lost 10 bases at V and 8 bases at J; junction bases unmatched: 20. Germline V CDR1 and CDR2: MGHDK, SYGVNS. The CDR3 is 17 amino acids. The CDR3 here is CATRVGSGRPREYEQFF. In nucleotides, the CDR3 is TGTGCCACCCGGGTCGGTAGCGGGAGGCCACGGGAATATGAGCAGTTCTTC.

The chain joins TRBV7-8 to TRBJ2-1; D is ambiguous. Germline lookup yields CDR1 SGHVS and CDR2 FQNEAQ. Between the trimmed V and J ends, which lost 8 bases and 12 bases, there was a span of 11 bases. The CDR3 runs 10 residues. The chain's CDR3 is CASGTTGQFF. CDR3 in DNA: TGTGCCAGCGGTACAACGGGGCAGTTCTTC.

The V and J genes are TRBV4-1 and TRBJ2-2, with TRBD2 identical over 9 bases. Trimming cost V 4 bases and J 1 base; bases outside gene matches: 7. CDR1 is MGHRA, CDR2 YSYEKL, per germline. The CDR3 runs 17 residues. This chain's CDR3 is CASSLRGGGGNTGELFF. CDR3 coding DNA: TGCGCCAGCAGCCTCCGCGGGGGGGGTGGGAACACCGGGGAGCTGTTTTTT.

This sequence joins TRBV4-2 and TRBJ2-7, with unresolved D. V lost 0 bases, J lost 1 base, and 7 bases lay in between. Germline CDR1 reads LGHNA; CDR2 reads YNFKEQ. This CDR3 has 14 residues. The CDR3 DNA is TGTGCCAGCAGCCAAGATTTGCAGTCCTACGAGCAGTACTTC. Translation gives CASSQDLQSYEQYF.

The chain joins TRBV18 to TRBJ1-5; 8 bases line up with TRBD1. V shed 3 bases, J shed 6 bases, and the junction held 13 bases outside the gene matches. Germline values: CDR1 KGHSH, CDR2 LQKENI. The CDR3 has 17 amino acids. CDR3 protein: CASSPTLTGGRGQPQHF. DNA of the CDR3: TGTGCCAGCTCACCGACCTTAACAGGGGGAAGGGGTCAGCCCCAGCATTTT.

This clone has just one count. The gene calls are TRBV5-1 and TRBJ2-7; 12 bases agree with TRBD2. The CDR3 consists of 15 residues. Per the germline V gene, CDR1 is SGHRS and CDR2 is YFSETQ. V dropped 4 bases and J dropped 4; count of bases not matched to a gene: 6. The CDR3 region has the DNA TGCGCCAGCAGCCGACTAGCGGGAGAAGGTTACGAGCAGTACTTC. Translated, it gives CASSRLAGEGYEQYF.

The chain has TRBV28 and TRBJ2-3; D perhaps matches TRBD2 (5 bases). Germline V gene lookup returns CDR1 MDHEN and CDR2 SYDVKM. Trimming stripped 7 bases from V and 3 bases from J, with 11 bases between. The CDR3 is 13 amino acids. Written as DNA, the CDR3 is TGTGCCAGCACCCCTCCGGGAACAGATACGCAGTATTTT. Residues: CASTPPGTDTQYF.

The gene calls are TRBV19 and TRBJ2-7, with TRBD2 identical over 10 bases. V trimming: 2 bases; J trimming: 2 bases; junction bases outside the gene matches: 3. Germline CDR1 and CDR2: LNHDA and SQIVND (reference sequence). The CDR3 runs to 15 residues. CDR3 in DNA: TGTGCCAGTAGTATACGAAGCGGGAGGGCCTACGAGCAGTACTTC. Amino acids: CASSIRSGRAYEQYF.